This T cell receptor beta chain was documented in a study of T cells in women clearing cervical HPV infection. Across the whole study: Case blood was drawn a median approximately 150 days after lesion detection. Whole-study findings and limits: TRBV6-7 relative abundance averaged roughly 0.099% in cases and about 0.17% in controls.

Produced via immunoSEQ multiplex PCR; TCRdb's table is partial and in-frame only. The sample is made up of 40,000 or so clones, and the top ten hold around 6.5% of it. This CDR3 contains 16 residues. V lost 2 bases to trimming and J lost 3 bases; unmatched junction nucleotides: 3. CDR1 KGHDR and CDR2 SFDVKD come from the germline V gene. Turning to this clone: Antigen unknown. The read gets to within 3 residues of the CDR3 end, and the germline J gene fills in the rest.

This chain links TRBV24-1 with TRBJ2-3; 11 nucleotides match TRBD1. The clonotype comes from a woman aged 18-69 years with a cervical HPV16 infection that either progressed to CIN3+ or cleared (not recorded which). The sample consisted of blood buffy coat. CDR3 bases read: TGTGCCACCAGTGATTCCGGACAGGGGGCAACAGATACG. Amino acid sequence: CATSDSGQGATDT. The entire CDR3 is CATSDSGQGATDTQYF.